This T cell receptor beta chain was documented in a study of blood T cell repertoires in COVID-19. The length of the CDR3 is 15 residues. Per germline, CDR1 SGHRS and CDR2 YFSETQ. Losses at the gene ends were 0 bases for V and 4 bases for J; bases not matched to a gene: 2. TCRdb's table, derived via immunoSEQ multiplex PCR, lists solely in-frame clones and lacks some. The data show about 50,000 clones, roughly 87% seen once. The receptor was isolated from a woman aged 55-75 years with COVID-19, enrolled during active disease. Specimen: peripheral blood. This chain uses TRBV5-1 with TRBJ2-1; TRBD2 aligns across 9 bases. CDR3: CASSLERGAYNEQFF. The CDR3 nucleotides are TGCGCCAGCAGCTTGGAGCGGGGGGCGTACAATGAGCAGTTCTTC.